These 27 T cell receptor beta chains were sequenced from one sample in a study of T cell responses to AZD1222 COVID-19 vaccine. TCRdb's copy holds only in-frame clones and misses some; the assay was immunoSEQ multiplex PCR. The table records tens of thousands of clones, approximately 86% of them present only once. The starting material was peripheral blood, obtained on day 0 of AZD1222 vaccination. These receptors were taken from an adult in good health.

The chain has TRBV28 and TRBJ2-3; 8 bases map to TRBD2. After removal of 2 bases from V and 4 bases from J, the junction contained 2 bases not matched to a gene. The CDR3 is 14 residues long. Germline V lookup: CDR1 MDHEN, CDR2 SYDVKM. The DNA of the CDR3 is TGTGCCAGCAGTTTAATAGCGGGATCAGATACGCAGTATTTT. It is translated as CASSLIAGSDTQYF.

The chain is built from TRBV6-1 and TRBJ1-5; no clear D gene. V dropped 2 bases and J dropped 1 base, with 9 bases sitting between them. Germline CDR1 and CDR2: MNHNS and SASEGT. The CDR3 covers 15 residues. The CDR3 sequence is CASSEWQTSNQPQHF. The CDR3 DNA sequence: TGTGCCAGCAGTGAATGGCAGACAAGCAATCAGCCCCAGCATTTT.

The DNA of the CDR3 is TGTGCCAGCAGTGATGGTCAGGGGGCCCAGCCCCAGCATTTT. Amino acid sequence: CASSDGQGAQPQHF. The chain recombines TRBV6-1 with TRBJ1-5; 8 bases are a match to TRBD1. The CDR3 runs 14 residues. V lost 3 bases, J lost 7 bases, and 5 bases stayed unmatched. The germline V gene encodes CDR1 MNHNS and CDR2 SASEGT.

This clone was seen a single time. This chain links TRBV7-2 with TRBJ2-5; D not resolved. This CDR3 is 11 amino acids long. The V end lost 4 bases, the J end lost 4 bases, and 4 bases lay between the germline ends. The germline V gene encodes CDR1 SGHTA and CDR2 FQGNSA. DNA for the CDR3: TGTGCCAGCAGCTCGACAGAGACCCAGTACTTC. Its translation: CASSSTETQYF.

The chain joins TRBV7-2 to TRBJ2-5; TRBD1 agrees at 10 bases. This CDR3 has 13 amino acids. Germline V gene sequence: CDR1 SGHTA, CDR2 FQGNSA. V lost 8 bases and J lost 4; bases outside the gene matches: 4. The CDR3 DNA sequence: TGTGCCAGCGCACGGGACAGGGGAGAGACCCAGTACTTC. Encoded protein: CASARDRGETQYF.

The chain uses TRBV12-3 or TRBV12-4 and TRBJ1-2; TRBD1 aligns across 8 bases. The CDR3 sequence is 13 residues long. V shed 1 base and J 8 bases; nucleotides not matched to a gene: 3. The CDR3 DNA is TGTGCCAGCAGTTTAGGGACAGGGACGGGCTACACCTTC. Residues: CASSLGTGTGYTF.

This chain links TRBV7-2 with TRBJ2-5, with 14 positions matching TRBD2. Germline V lookup: CDR1 SGHTA, CDR2 FQGNSA. Trimming took 5 bases from V and 4 from J; bases not matched to a gene: 3. CDR3 size: 15 residues. Here the CDR3 reads CASSATSGRAETQYF. CDR3 nucleotides: TGTGCCAGCAGCGCGACTAGCGGGAGGGCAGAGACCCAGTACTTC.

J is TRBJ2-3 and V is TRBV28, with 12 nucleotides matching TRBD2. Germline V CDR1 and CDR2: MDHEN, SYDVKM. J gave up 6 bases and V 7 bases, and 8 bases lay outside the gene matches. CDR3 size: 15 residues. CDR3 bases: TGTGCCAGCATTCCTAGCGGGAGGGCCTCCGATACGCAGTATTTT. Its translation: CASIPSGRASDTQYF.

This chain connects TRBV27 to TRBJ2-1, with D perhaps TRBD1 (6 bases). This CDR3 spans 14 amino acids. Trimming cost V 5 bases and J 4 bases, with 12 bases left between them. Germline values: CDR1 MNHEY, CDR2 SMNVEV (reference sequence). This CDR3 is CASSLRDMYNEQFF. In nucleotides, the CDR3 is TGTGCCAGCAGTCTCCGGGACATGTACAATGAGCAGTTCTTC.

This chain connects TRBV19 to TRBJ2-7, with 14 bases identical to TRBD2. With V trimmed by 5 bases and J by 5 bases, 5 bases remained unmatched. This CDR3 comprises 15 residues. CDR1 LNHDA and CDR2 SQIVND come from the germline V gene (reference sequence). The CDR3 reads CASSARTSGRNEQYF. DNA for the CDR3: TGTGCCAGTAGTGCCCGGACTAGCGGGAGGAACGAGCAGTACTTC.

V is TRBV19 and J is TRBJ1-2, with D tentatively TRBD1 (5 bases). The V gene's germline CDR1 is LNHDA and CDR2 SQIVND (reference sequence). V was cut by 3 bases and J by 4 bases, with 15 bases left in between. This CDR3 has 15 residues. The CDR3 sequence is CASSIGAGRTYGYTF. In nucleotides, the CDR3 is TGTGCCAGTAGTATCGGGGCGGGACGGACCTATGGCTACACCTTC.

The J gene is TRBJ2-3, the V gene TRBV12-3 or TRBV12-4; D is ambiguous. The ends were cut back, 4 bases at V and 5 bases at J, with 4 bases in the middle. The CDR3 extends over 11 amino acids. CDR3 sequence (DNA): TGTGCCAGCAGTTCAGGAGATACGCAGTATTTT. Its protein product is CASSSGDTQYF.

This clone was observed a single time. The gene calls are TRBV18 and TRBJ2-3; TRBD2 might be the D (7 bases). The length of the CDR3 is 15 residues. The V gene's germline CDR1 is KGHSH and CDR2 LQKENI. Trimming shortened V by 2 bases and J by 4 bases, and 13 bases separated the two germline ends. The CDR3 DNA reads TGTGCCAGCTCACCAAGAGGGGGGGCATCAGATACGCAGTATTTT. It is translated as CASSPRGGASDTQYF. The variable domain in full, with the rest retrieved from reference TRBV18 and TRBJ2-3, is NAGVMQNPRHLVRRRGQEARLRCSPMKGHSHVYWYRQLPEEGLKFMVYLQKENIIDESGMPKERFSAEFPKEGPSILRIQQVVRGDSAAYFCASSPRGGASDTQYFGPGTRLTVL.

The CDR3 here is CASSLVRGPGTDTQYF. The CDR3 DNA follows: TGTGCCAGCAGCTTAGTGCGCGGGCCCGGCACAGATACGCAGTATTTT. This chain connects TRBV7-9 to TRBJ2-3; tentatively, D is TRBD2 (5 bases). The CDR3 contains 16 residues. V lost 1 base and J lost 1, with 12 bases in between. The V gene's germline CDR1 is SEHNR and CDR2 FQNEAQ (reference sequence).

V usage is TRBV4-2 and J usage is TRBJ2-7; TRBD2 matches at 9 bases. Germline V CDR1 and CDR2: LGHNA, YNFKEQ. This CDR3 has 15 residues. The J segment lost 2 bases and the V segment lost 1 base, leaving 3 bases of the junction unmatched. The CDR3 sequence is CASSQASSGTYEQYF. The CDR3 coding sequence is TGTGCCAGCAGCCAAGCGTCTAGCGGGACCTACGAGCAGTACTTC.

This rearrangement joins TRBV25-1 to TRBJ1-2; TRBD1 matches 7 bases. CDR3 length: 14 amino acids. With 2 bases clipped from V and 6 bases from J, the junction kept 6 bases outside the gene matches. The germline CDR1 and CDR2 sequences are MGHDK and SYGVNS. The CDR3 sequence is CASSEPDRANGYTF. The CDR3 bases are TGTGCCAGCAGTGAACCCGACAGGGCCAATGGCTACACCTTC.

This clone was observed once. V is TRBV28 and J is TRBJ1-4; possibly TRBD1 for D (5 bases). Germline values: CDR1 MDHEN, CDR2 SYDVKM. Between the trimmed V and J ends, which lost 5 bases and 0 bases, there was a span of 13 bases. The CDR3 sequence is 16 residues long. CDR3 bases: TGTGCCAGCAGTCCCCCCGGGGCAGCAACTAATGAAAAACTGTTTTTT. Its translation: CASSPPGAATNEKLFF.

The chain has TRBV5-1 and TRBJ1-2, with TRBD1 matching over 8 bases. The germline V gene has CDR1 SGHRS and CDR2 YFSETQ. The CDR3 extends over 18 amino acids. The J segment lost 2 bases and the V segment lost 1 base, leaving 13 bases of the junction unmatched. The CDR3 reads CASSLSRDRNIGNYGYTF. The CDR3 DNA follows: TGCGCCAGCAGCTTGAGCCGGGACAGGAACATCGGGAACTATGGCTACACCTTC.

The rearrangement uses TRBV4-3 and TRBJ2-3; 13 bases fit TRBD2. V was clipped by 0 bases and J by 9 bases; unmatched bases: 0. This CDR3 has 14 residues. Germline V gives CDR1 LGHNA, CDR2 YSLEER. The chain's CDR3 is CASSQELAGGTQYF. As DNA, the CDR3 is TGCGCCAGCAGCCAAGAACTAGCGGGAGGGACGCAGTATTTT.

The chain couples TRBV13 to TRBJ1-2; 7 bases match TRBD1. V was pared by 2 bases and J by 8 bases, with 11 bases of the junction left unmatched. Germline lookup yields CDR1 PRHDT and CDR2 FYEKMQ (reference sequence). The CDR3 runs 15 residues. The CDR3 reads CASSLLTGDLGGYTF. CDR3 sequence (DNA): TGTGCCAGCAGCTTATTAACAGGGGATTTGGGAGGCTACACCTTC.

The chain links TRBV29-1 to TRBJ2-5, with a weak D call TRBD2 (7 bases). Trimming shortened V by 3 bases and J by 5 bases, and 19 bases separated the two germline ends. Germline V gene sequence: CDR1 SQVTM, CDR2 ANQGSEA. The CDR3 runs to 15 residues. The CDR3 sequence: CSVERSGDQGETQYF. CDR3 sequence (DNA): TGCAGCGTTGAGAGGAGCGGGGACCAGGGGGAGACCCAGTACTTC.

V gene TRBV5-1 combines with J gene TRBJ2-5; 9 bases are shared with TRBD1. CDR3 size: 15 residues. J lost 5 bases, V lost 8 bases, and 13 bases had no gene match. Germline CDR1 reads SGHRS; CDR2 reads YFSETQ. For the CDR3, the DNA is TGCGCCAGTAAACCGGGACAGGGAAATAGGGAGACCCAGTACTTC. Protein sequence: CASKPGQGNRETQYF.

The table lists this clone with a count of one. V usage is TRBV9 and J usage is TRBJ1-3; D is perhaps TRBD1 (5 bases). The germline V gene has CDR1 SGDLS and CDR2 YYNGEE. The CDR3 is 15 residues long. V gave up 4 bases and J gave up 0 bases, with 11 bases separating them. The CDR3 loop reads CASSTSGSSGNTIYF. Written as DNA, the CDR3 is TGTGCCAGCAGCACCTCAGGGTCCTCTGGAAACACCATATATTTT.

The rearrangement joins TRBV19 to TRBJ1-2; D is unresolved. V lost 1 base and J 7 bases, leaving 10 bases between the germline ends. In germline, CDR1 is LNHDA, CDR2 SQIVND (reference sequence). The CDR3 sequence is 13 residues long. The CDR3 loop reads CASSIAEGSGYTF. CDR3 bases: TGTGCCAGTAGTATAGCTGAGGGATCTGGCTACACCTTC.

V usage is TRBV4-2 and J usage is TRBJ2-3, with 13 bases lining up with TRBD2. The ends lost 3 bases at V and 5 bases at J; junction bases unmatched: 11. From germline, CDR1 is LGHNA and CDR2 YNFKEQ. The CDR3 contains 18 residues. The CDR3, as DNA: TGTGCCAGCAGCCACAGGACTAGCGGGAGCCTCTCGGAAGATACGCAGTATTTT. Protein sequence: CASSHRTSGSLSEDTQYF.

The genes are TRBV5-5 and TRBJ2-1; D possibly matches TRBD1 or TRBD2 (5 bases each). There are 15 residues in the CDR3. Germline values: CDR1 SGHKS, CDR2 YYEKEE (reference sequence). Trimming shortened V by 3 bases and J by 5 bases, and 15 bases separated the two germline ends. CDR3: CASSSQSGRNNEQFF. The CDR3, as DNA: TGTGCCAGCAGCTCTCAATCGGGACGAAACAATGAGCAGTTCTTC.

The V call is TRBV9, the J call TRBJ1-5; D unclear. Germline CDR1 and CDR2: SGDLS and YYNGEE. Trimming left V 0 bases short and J 0 bases short, with 4 bases between. CDR3 length equals 14 residues. Here the CDR3 reads CASSVGDSNQPQHF. The CDR3 bases are TGTGCCAGCAGCGTAGGGGATAGCAATCAGCCCCAGCATTTT.